This TCR beta chain came from a study of cytomegalovirus exposure and HLA in healthy donors. Study outcomes and limitations: Highly shared variants forming one cluster were likely a sequencing artifact. TCR beta sequences reportedly predicted most subjects' HLA-A and HLA-B alleles accurately.

The CDR3 sequence is 16 residues long. Losses at the gene ends were 1 base for V and 7 bases for J; bases not matched to a gene: 9. Germline V gene sequence: CDR1 SGHTS, CDR2 YDEGEE. As for this clone: Its target is not known.

PCR employed 60 Vbeta and 13 Jbeta primers. Profiled with immunoSEQ multiplex PCR; TCRdb holds only in-frame clones, not every one. The sample includes fewer than 140,000 clones, 80% to 90% of them seen just once. Input material: PBMCs. The chain joins TRBV5-8 to TRBJ2-2; 8 nucleotides line up with TRBD1. The receptor was derived from a man aged 50 to 59 in good health and CMV-seronegative. The CDR3 protein is CASSLYRGAGDGELFF. As DNA, the CDR3 is TGTGCCAGCAGCTTGTACAGGGGGGCTGGTGACGGGGAGCTGTTTTTT.